A single sample is the source of the 9 T cell receptor beta chains below, sequenced in a study of T cell responses to AZD1222 COVID-19 vaccine. Data came from immunoSEQ multiplex PCR; TCRdb stores just in-frame clones and leaves some out. Among more than 150,000 clones listed, 94% were seen once. The specimen comprised peripheral blood, sampled 28 days after the second AZD1222 dose. The receptor source for this set is an adult who received the AZD1222 COVID-19 vaccine.

This clone occurred once. The CDR3 DNA reads as TGTGCCAGTAGGGACAGGCATCAGCCCCAGCATTTT. As protein: CASRDRHQPQHF. The V call is TRBV19, the J call TRBJ1-5, with 7 positions matching TRBD1. The junction had 1 base not matched to a gene; V was cut back by 6 bases and J by 5 bases. Germline lookup yields CDR1 LNHDA and CDR2 SQIVND (reference sequence). The CDR3 runs 12 residues.

This clone was counted a single time. The genes are TRBV28 and TRBJ1-1; TRBD1 might be the D (5 bases). This CDR3 comprises 14 residues. Trimming removed 6 bases from V and 4 bases from J, with 15 bases in between. Germline-derived CDR1 and CDR2 are MDHEN and SYDVKM. The CDR3 DNA follows: TGTGCCAGCAGCTTAAGGGGTTTTGGCACTGAAGCTTTCTTT. This encodes CASSLRGFGTEAFF.

V usage is TRBV9 and J usage is TRBJ2-5; 8 nucleotides agree with TRBD2. This CDR3 is built from 16 residues. The germline V gene has CDR1 SGDLS and CDR2 YYNGEE. With V trimmed by 9 bases and J by 5 bases, 18 bases remained unmatched. In DNA form, the CDR3 reads TGTGCCACCACCAGGGGTAGCGGGGCCCTTGGGGAGACCCAGTACTTC. Residues: CATTRGSGALGETQYF. The full variable domain, rest sourced from reference TRBV9 and TRBJ2-5, is DSGVTQTPKHLITATGQRVTLRCSPRSGDLSVYWYQQSLDQGLQFLIQYYNGEERAKGNILERFSAQQFPDLHSELNLSSLELGDSALYFCATTRGSGALGETQYFGPGTRLLVL.

The chain recombines TRBV7-3 with TRBJ2-5; 7 bases map to TRBD1. This CDR3 comprises 13 residues. V gave up 5 bases and J gave up 4 bases; unmatched junction bases: 4. The V gene's germline CDR1 is SGHTA and CDR2 FQGTGA. CDR3 sequence reads: CASSRQGGETQYF. Written as DNA, the CDR3 is TGTGCCAGCAGCCGACAGGGTGGAGAGACCCAGTACTTC.

In nucleotides, the CDR3 is TGTGCCAGCAGTCCCCGGGGGAGCTCCTACAATGAGCAGTTCTTC. This gives the protein CASSPRGSSYNEQFF. The chain links TRBV28 to TRBJ2-1; D is perhaps TRBD2 (6 bases). Trimming cost V 5 bases and J 0 bases, with 11 bases left between them. This CDR3 is built from 15 residues. Germline loops: CDR1 MDHEN, CDR2 SYDVKM. Looking up the rest from reference TRBV28 and TRBJ2-1 gives the full variable domain: DVKVTQSSRYLVKRTGEKVFLECVQDMDHENMFWYRQDPGLGLRLIYFSYDVKMKEKGDIPEGYSVSREKKERFSLILESASTNQTSMYLCASSPRGSSYNEQFFGPGTRLTVL.

The chain joins TRBV7-9 to TRBJ2-7; perhaps TRBD2 as D (5 bases). The length of the CDR3 is 16 residues. CDR1 SEHNR and CDR2 FQNEAQ come from the germline V gene (reference sequence). The V gene lost 2 bases and the J gene lost 2 bases, with 16 bases spanning the gap. In DNA, the CDR3 is TGTGCCAGCAGCTTAAGGATCGGGGATGGGCCCTACGAGCAGTACTTC. Amino acids: CASSLRIGDGPYEQYF.

The chain combines TRBV6-4 with TRBJ2-1; 8 positions agree with TRBD2. CDR1 and CDR2 from the germline V gene are MRHNA and SNTAGT. With V trimmed by 6 bases and J by 7 bases, 5 bases remained unmatched. The CDR3 spans 13 residues. In DNA, the CDR3 is TGTGCCAGCAGCCAGACTAGCGTAAATGAGCAGTTCTTC. It codes for CASSQTSVNEQFF.

The V call is TRBV7-3, the J call TRBJ1-1; D perhaps matches TRBD1 (5 bases). Germline V gene lookup returns CDR1 SGHTA and CDR2 FQGTGA. V lost 5 bases and J lost 12, with 19 bases in between. CDR3 length: 13 residues. In DNA, the CDR3 is TGTGCCAGCAGCCAAGCAGGGACCAGAGCGACTTTCTTT. Its translation: CASSQAGTRATFF.

This chain uses TRBV6-2 or TRBV6-3 with TRBJ1-1; a possible D gene is TRBD1 (5 bases). Looked up from germline, CDR1 is MNHEY and CDR2 is SVGEGT. Trimming pared 0 bases from V and 3 bases from J, leaving 8 bases between. CDR3 size: 14 residues. The DNA for the CDR3 is TGTGCCAGCAGTTACTCGTCAGGGTACACTGAAGCTTTCTTT. Protein: CASSYSSGYTEAFF.